This TCR beta chain was sequenced in a study of cytotoxic CD8 clonotypes in ibrutinib-treated CLL. Findings and caveats of the study: A rise in clonality was seen at ibrutinib response, and a fall back toward baseline was seen at progression.

The planned depth of sequencing spanned 1 in 200,000 to 1 in 1 million T cells. Clones were sequenced by immunoSEQ multiplex PCR, and TCRdb holds only the in-frame ones, with some missing. Among some 130,000 clones listed, 70% to 90% were seen once. Germline CDR1 and CDR2: SGHRS and YFSETQ. The CDR3 totals 14 residues. V was shortened by 4 bases and J by 2 bases, with 10 bases between the two germline ends. This clone was picked up many times. Its antigen is not identified. Genomic DNA (around 2 micrograms) was obtained from cryopreserved PBMCs for construction of TCR beta libraries. The chain is built from TRBV5-1 and TRBJ1-3; D unclear. This specimen consisted of PBMCs, obtained after 24 months of ibrutinib treatment. This TCR derives from a human donor with chronic lymphocytic leukemia. CDR3 protein: CASSHDIAGNTIYF. CDR3 nucleotide sequence: TGCGCCAGCAGCCATGACATAGCTGGAAACACCATATATTTT.